Below, one T cell receptor beta chain is given with its context. What it binds is unknown. Preparation of the TCRbeta library involved a method that used unique molecular identifiers. TCRdb itself ran the PCR reads through MiXCR, one entry per CDR3 protein. The table has approximately 300,000 distinct CDR3 sequences, roughly 7.8% seen once. This entry belongs to a study of T-cell reconstitution after alpha-beta-depleted transplantation in children. Whole-study findings and limits: At one year after transplant, newly produced T cells mostly accounted for T-cell counts and diversity. Several hundred expanded graft clones reportedly were the source of alpha-beta T cells about two months after transplant. For some patients, TCRbeta diversity was high at day 60 because of recipient T cells and thymic progenitors that survived.

The clonotype comes from a female patient aged 2-9 years who had a stem cell transplant for Fanconi anemia, so the T cells may come from the graft donor. This sample comprised peripheral blood, obtained 360 days after TCRalphabeta/CD19-depleted stem cell transplant.

The CDR3 spells CAWSTQGVGYEQYF. Written as DNA, the CDR3 is TGTGCCTGGAGTACACAGGGAGTAGGTTACGAGCAGTACTTC. The rearrangement uses TRBV30 and TRBJ2-7, with a weak D call TRBD1 (6 bases). The CDR3 runs 14 residues. Trimming shortened V by 2 bases and J by 4 bases, and 15 bases separated the two germline ends. The germline gives CDR1 GTSNPN, CDR2 SVGIG (reference sequence).